This T cell receptor (beta chain) is from a study of shared clonotypes between healthy human individuals. Whole-study results and caveats: Enrolling few donors narrowed the genetic and exposure-history diversity that was represented. The study found about 5% of naive CD4 clonotypes shared across a handful of donors. Among donors, sharing of clonotypes was expected to be affected by sequencing depth.

This clone has more than one count but fewer than ten. Its specificity is unknown. The CDR3 has 15 amino acids. The ends were cut back, 2 bases at V and 0 bases at J, with 7 bases in the middle. The germline gives CDR1 SNHLY, CDR2 FYNNEI. The deep-level immunoSEQ assay was used. Data came from immunoSEQ multiplex PCR; TCRdb stores just in-frame clones and leaves some out. The sample lists approximately 2,000,000 clones; around 93% were seen once. Sample: naive CD4+ T cells from PBMCs. This sample's subset: CD45RA+ positively selected. The V call is TRBV2, the J call TRBJ2-2; tentative D call: TRBD1 (5 bases). The TCR originated in a man younger than 30 in good health. Some clones in this sample may be carry-over from other donors' samples. The CDR3 reads CASSERQTNTGELFF. The CDR3 DNA reads as TGTGCCAGCAGTGAAAGACAGACGAACACCGGGGAGCTGTTTTTT.